The 15 T cell receptor beta chains below all came from one sample that was sequenced in a study of T cells in Graves' hyperthyroidism and ophthalmopathy. Template material for amplifying TCR beta CDR3 regions consisted of RNA transcripts. Using the HTBI primer set, a first-round RT-PCR was run on the TCR CDR3. TCRdb processed the multiplex PCR reads anew with MiXCR; each CDR3 protein has one entry. The sample consists of hundreds of thousands of distinct CDR3 sequences, roughly 20% of them appearing once. What was sequenced was blood. These receptor sequences come from a woman aged 45 to 65 with Graves' hyperthyroidism that later progressed to Graves' ophthalmopathy.

J is TRBJ2-1 and V is TRBV2; 10 bases fit TRBD2. Trimming at V came to 8 bases and at J to 8 bases, leaving 9 bases not matched to a gene. The CDR3 loop spans 14 amino acids. Germline assignment: CDR1 SNHLY and CDR2 FYNNEI. CDR3: CASLGLAGVDEQFF. In nucleotides, the CDR3 is TGTGCCAGCCTGGGGCTAGCGGGGGTCGATGAGCAGTTCTTC.

This sequence joins TRBV7-9 and TRBJ1-5, with D unresolved. Germline values: CDR1 SEHNR, CDR2 FQNEAQ (reference sequence). This CDR3 has 14 residues. V was trimmed by 4 bases and J by 1 base, leaving 8 bases between them. CDR3 in DNA: TGTGCCAGCAGCTCCGTGGACAGCAATCAGCCCCAGCATTTT. Residues: CASSSVDSNQPQHF. Looking up the rest from reference TRBV7-9 and TRBJ1-5 gives the full variable domain: DTGVSQNPRHKITKRGQNVTFRCDPISEHNRLYWYRQTLGQGPEFLTYFQNEAQLEKSRLLSDRFSAERPKGSFSTLEIQRTEQGDSAMYLCASSSVDSNQPQHFGDGTRLSIL.

There are many counts of this clonotype. This chain uses TRBV3-1 with TRBJ1-1; D may be TRBD1 (5 bases). The ends were cut back, 7 bases at V and 6 bases at J, with 9 bases in the middle. This CDR3 has 11 amino acids. Germline CDR1 reads LGHDT; CDR2 reads YNNKEL (reference sequence). The CDR3 here is CASTSTAEAFF. DNA of the CDR3: TGTGCCAGCACCTCGACAGCTGAAGCTTTCTTT.

The J gene is TRBJ2-5, the V gene TRBV6-1, with D tentatively TRBD1 (6 bases). Trimming left V 2 bases short and J 5 bases short, with 12 bases between. The CDR3 is made up of 14 amino acids. The germline V gene encodes CDR1 MNHNS and CDR2 SASEGT. The DNA of the CDR3 is TGTGCCAGCAGTGAAATACAGGGATACGAGACCCAGTACTTC. This codes for CASSEIQGYETQYF.

This clonotype was observed a few times. Its ends do not fully match the called genes, so a read error is possible. J is TRBJ2-2 and V is TRBV2; 9 bases agree with TRBD2. Germline V gives CDR1 SNHLY, CDR2 FYNNEI. The CDR3 is 15 residues long. DNA of the CDR3: TGTGCCAGCATTGAACTAGCGGGGAACACCGGGGAGCTGTTTTTT. Translating it yields CASIELAGNTGELFF.

Ten or more counts support this clonotype. V is TRBV3-1 and J is TRBJ2-3; TRBD2 aligns across 7 bases. Germline V gives CDR1 LGHDT, CDR2 YNNKEL (reference sequence). V lost 3 bases, J lost 4 bases, and 1 base stayed unmatched. The CDR3 covers 13 residues. CDR3 loop: CASSHGGSDTQYF. The CDR3, as DNA: TGTGCCAGCAGCCACGGGGGGTCAGATACGCAGTATTTT.

This clonotype came up a few times. This chain uses TRBV12-3 or TRBV12-4 with TRBJ1-5, with 8 nucleotides matching TRBD1. The CDR3 is 16 amino acids. V dropped 6 bases and J dropped 6; count of bases not matched to a gene: 13. The CDR3 reads CASSQVGQGDGQPQHF. The CDR3 DNA reads TGTGCCAGCAGCCAGGTTGGACAGGGTGATGGTCAGCCCCAGCATTTT.

This clonotype occurred a few times. The rearrangement uses TRBV27 and TRBJ2-1; 9 bases fit TRBD2. Germline-derived CDR1 and CDR2 are MNHEY and SMNVEV (reference sequence). The CDR3 is 12 amino acids. The CDR3 is CQAGGLYNEQFF. The CDR3 bases are TGTCAAGCGGGGGGCCTTTACAATGAGCAGTTCTTC.

This clonotype was seen a handful of times. The chain is built from TRBV4-1 and TRBJ2-1; 9 positions match TRBD1. CDR1 and CDR2 from the germline V gene are MGHRA and YSYEKL. CDR3 length: 15 amino acids. J lost 8 bases, V lost 4 bases, and 9 bases had no gene match. For the CDR3, the DNA is TGCGCCAGCAGCCTTCAACAGGGGGCGCTTCATGAGCAGTTCTTC. It translates to CASSLQQGALHEQFF.

Many counts were recorded for this clonotype. The chain has TRBV7-8 and TRBJ2-7, with 8 positions matching TRBD1. The junction had 9 bases not matched to a gene; V was cut back by 1 base and J by 4 bases. Looked up from germline, CDR1 is SGHVS and CDR2 is FQNEAQ. The CDR3 covers 16 residues. CDR3: CASSLEGTGYDYEQYF. DNA for the CDR3: TGTGCCAGCAGCTTAGAAGGGACAGGCTATGATTACGAGCAGTACTTC.

The chain combines TRBV7-2 with TRBJ2-5, with 8 bases fitting TRBD1. Per germline, CDR1 SGHTA and CDR2 FQGNSA. CDR3 length: 16 amino acids. The trim removed 6 bases at V and 2 bases at J, leaving 11 bases unmatched. The CDR3 nucleotides read TGTGCCAGCAGAACGTGGGCAGGGGGCGGTCAAGAGACCCAGTACTTC. It yields the protein CASRTWAGGGQETQYF. Full variable domain (rest looked up from reference TRBV7-2 and TRBJ2-5): GAGVSQSPSNKVTEKGKDVELRCDPISGHTALYWYRQSLGQGLEFLIYFQGNSAPDKSGLPSDRFSAERTGGSVSTLTIQRTQQEDSAVYLCASRTWAGGGQETQYFGPGTRLLVL.

This clonotype was counted at least ten times. It is unclear where the CDR3 begins or ends on the DNA, so no DNA is shown, and the CDR3 is as TCRdb lists it. The rearrangement links TRBV7-9 to TRBJ2-7; the D call TRBD2 from the table was never checked on the DNA. The CDR3 sequence runs 15 residues, both termini included. Germline V lookup: CDR1 SEHNR, CDR2 FQNEAQ (reference sequence). CDR3 protein: CASSSSTAAPYEQYF.

This clonotype has a count of ten or more. The chain joins TRBV11-3 to TRBJ2-3; D may match TRBD1 or TRBD2 (5 bases each). CDR1 is SGHNT, CDR2 YENEEA, per germline. Trimming cost V 5 bases and J 4 bases, with 13 bases left between them. The CDR3 spans 14 residues. CDR3 loop: CASSGGRFPDTQYF. DNA for the CDR3: TGTGCCAGCAGCGGGGGACGATTCCCAGATACGCAGTATTTT.

This clonotype was counted ten times or more. The chain employs TRBV27 and TRBJ2-1, with 12 nucleotides matching TRBD2. There are 14 residues in the CDR3. Germline lookup yields CDR1 MNHEY and CDR2 SMNVEV (reference sequence). V trimming: 8 bases; J trimming: 7 bases; junction bases outside the gene matches: 6. CDR3 residues: CASSSGGAHNEQFF. The CDR3 nucleotides read TGTGCCAGCTCTAGCGGGGGGGCCCATAATGAGCAGTTCTTC.

In DNA form, the CDR3 reads TGTGCCACCAGTGATGGGGCCAGACAAGAGACCCAGTACTTC. Protein: CATSDGARQETQYF. The chain recombines TRBV24-1 with TRBJ2-5; the D gene is possibly TRBD1 (5 bases). Between the trimmed V and J ends, which lost 3 bases and 2 bases, there was a span of 9 bases. CDR3 length: 14 amino acids. Per the germline V gene, CDR1 is KGHDR and CDR2 is SFDVKD.